This T cell receptor beta chain was observed in a study of T-cell memory formation after mild COVID-19. Turning to the study itself: TCR clusters were mostly confined to one donor each. Study-level results: Some responding clones appeared in pre-infection memory, suggesting cross-reactive memory joined. Among contracting clones, CD4+ were mainly CM/EM and CD8+ enriched in EMRA. Clones that contracted from day 15 to 85 had balanced CD4/CD8; later expanders were CD4+ biased.

This clonotype has a handful of counts. Its specificity is unknown. Each CDR3 protein gets one entry after TCRdb re-called the 5' RACE reads with MiXCR. The sample records hundreds of thousands of distinct CDR3 sequences, about a fifth being singletons. The CDR3 is 15 amino acids. Germline CDR1 reads SGDLS; CDR2 reads YYNGEE. Between the trimmed V and J ends, which lost 4 bases and 1 base, there was a span of 12 bases. V gene TRBV9 combines with J gene TRBJ2-1; D is unresolved. The source of this sequence is an adult woman who had mild COVID-19 (a few samples of this study predate the infection). Cell type and time point are not known. Sequencing input: PBMCs or a T cell subset sorted from them (not recorded which). Here the CDR3 reads CASSLNPDSYNEQFF. The DNA of the CDR3 is TGTGCCAGCAGCTTGAACCCGGATTCCTACAATGAGCAGTTCTTC.